Each of the 23 T cell receptor beta chains below was sequenced from the same sample in a study of cytomegalovirus exposure and HLA in healthy donors. Primers: 60 Vbeta forward and 13 Jbeta reverse. The data were produced by immunoSEQ multiplex PCR, yet TCRdb's version contains in-frame clones alone and is incomplete. The sample has roughly 100,000 clones; about 71% are singletons. The sequencing sample was made of PBMCs. These receptors came from a woman aged 45-65 years in good health and CMV-seronegative.

The chain is built from TRBV30 and TRBJ2-5; 8 positions match TRBD2. With 8 bases clipped from V and 5 bases from J, the junction kept 10 bases outside the gene matches. In germline, CDR1 is GTSNPN, CDR2 SVGIG (reference sequence). CDR3 size: 13 residues. CDR3 in amino acids: CARSGDAGETQYF. CDR3 nucleotide sequence: TGTGCCCGTAGCGGGGATGCCGGGGAGACCCAGTACTTC.

The CDR3 reads CASSYSRGYGEQYF. CDR3 sequence (DNA): TGTGCCAGCAGTTACTCACGAGGGTACGGCGAGCAGTACTTC. The gene calls are TRBV6-5 and TRBJ2-7; D is possibly TRBD2 (5 bases). The CDR3 is 14 residues long. Germline-derived CDR1 and CDR2 are MNHEY and SVGAGI. V dropped 0 bases and J dropped 6 bases, with 12 bases sitting between them.

The rearrangement links TRBV7-2 to TRBJ2-1; possibly TRBD2 for D (5 bases). The germline V gene encodes CDR1 SGHTA and CDR2 FQGNSA. CDR3 length: 14 residues. V lost 1 base to trimming and J lost 5 bases, with 9 bases between them. The CDR3 region has the DNA TGTGCCAGCAGCTTAGGCCCGGGAAACAATGAGCAGTTCTTC. Its protein product is CASSLGPGNNEQFF.

The V gene is TRBV18, the J gene TRBJ2-5; D not certain. The ends were cut back, 0 bases at V and 2 bases at J, with 7 bases in the middle. The CDR3 has 14 amino acids. Germline CDR1 KGHSH, CDR2 LQKENI. The chain's CDR3 is CASSPPAVQETQYF. The DNA of the CDR3 is TGTGCCAGCTCACCACCAGCCGTACAAGAGACCCAGTACTTC.

The chain is built from TRBV29-1 and TRBJ2-5, with 7 bases fitting TRBD2. CDR1 is SQVTM and CDR2 is ANQGSEA in the germline V gene. V dropped 0 bases and J dropped 2; count of bases not matched to a gene: 3. The CDR3 is 14 amino acids. The CDR3: CSVEDWGGQETQYF. The CDR3 bases are TGCAGCGTTGAAGACTGGGGGGGTCAAGAGACCCAGTACTTC.

The chain links TRBV7-9 to TRBJ2-3; 10 bases line up with TRBD2. Looked up from germline, CDR1 is SEHNR and CDR2 is FQNEAQ (reference sequence). J gave up 4 bases and V 7 bases, and 8 bases lay outside the gene matches. The CDR3 totals 15 residues. CDR3 loop: CASNLSGGPADTQYF. In nucleotides, the CDR3 is TGTGCCAGCAACCTTAGCGGGGGGCCGGCAGATACGCAGTATTTT.

The chain has TRBV6-6 and TRBJ1-2; D is perhaps TRBD1 (5 bases). The CDR3 covers 14 residues. V was cut by 6 bases and J by 3 bases, with 14 bases left in between. Germline V gene sequence: CDR1 MNHNY, CDR2 SVGAGI (reference sequence). CDR3 in DNA: TGTGCCAGCAGGCGATCGACAGATCACTATGGCTACACCTTC. It is translated as CASRRSTDHYGYTF.

This clone was counted between two and nine times. The chain combines TRBV18 with TRBJ2-1; D call uncertain. Germline V gene lookup returns CDR1 KGHSH and CDR2 LQKENI. The length of the CDR3 is 13 residues. With 2 bases removed from V and 5 bases from J, the gap between germline ends came to 7 bases. The CDR3 region is CASSPISHNEQFF. CDR3 coding DNA: TGTGCCAGCTCACCAATCAGTCACAATGAGCAGTTCTTC.

This chain joins TRBV5-4 and TRBJ2-3; D ambiguous. Between the trimmed V and J ends, which lost 0 bases and 1 base, there was a span of 9 bases. The V gene's germline CDR1 is SGHNT and CDR2 YYREEE (reference sequence). The CDR3 extends over 15 amino acids. The CDR3 coding sequence is TGTGCCAGCAGCTTGGATGCGGTGGGCACAGATACGCAGTATTTT. The encoded protein is CASSLDAVGTDTQYF.

This clone was detected once. This sequence joins TRBV14 and TRBJ2-1, with D uncertain. From germline, CDR1 is SGHDN and CDR2 FVKESK. The CDR3 totals 18 residues. V was shortened by 4 bases and J by 4 bases, with 23 bases between the two germline ends. This CDR3 reads CASSRLPQGVPLYNEQFF. The CDR3 region has the DNA TGTGCCAGCAGCCGCCTCCCCCAAGGAGTTCCCCTTTACAATGAGCAGTTCTTC.

The genes are TRBV27 and TRBJ2-5; 7 nucleotides line up with TRBD1. The junction had 11 bases not matched to a gene; V was cut back by 6 bases and J by 4 bases. Germline lookup yields CDR1 MNHEY and CDR2 SMNVEV (reference sequence). This CDR3 is 15 amino acids long. CDR3 residues: CASRPGQTYRETQYF. CDR3 sequence (DNA): TGTGCCAGCAGACCGGGACAGACCTACCGAGAGACCCAGTACTTC.

This clone was observed a single time. The CDR3 sequence: CASSPNAGDLAGETQYF. DNA for the CDR3: TGTGCCAGCTCACCGAACGCAGGGGACTTAGCGGGGGAGACCCAGTACTTC. The chain links TRBV18 to TRBJ2-5; 8 nucleotides line up with TRBD2. The junction had 14 bases not matched to a gene; V was cut back by 3 bases and J by 5 bases. Germline CDR1 and CDR2: KGHSH and LQKENI. This CDR3 has 17 residues.

This clone came up once. The DNA for the CDR3 is TGTGCCAGCAGGGACAGTTACTACGAGCAGTACTTC. It translates to CASRDSYYEQYF. The chain carries TRBV27 and TRBJ2-7; a possible D gene is TRBD1 (6 bases). Germline V gene data show CDR1 as MNHEY and CDR2 as SMNVEV (reference sequence). Trimming stripped 6 bases from V and 3 bases from J, with 9 bases between. The CDR3 totals 12 residues.

This sequence joins TRBV11-3 and TRBJ2-7; D ambiguous. From germline, CDR1 is SGHNT and CDR2 YENEEA. The length of the CDR3 is 15 residues. With 7 bases removed from V and 4 bases from J, the gap between germline ends came to 20 bases. This CDR3 is CASTESPGYGYEQYF. The CDR3 DNA reads as TGTGCCAGCACCGAGTCTCCGGGTTACGGTTACGAGCAGTACTTC.

This clone was observed a single time. The rearrangement uses TRBV5-4 and TRBJ2-5; 8 nucleotides align to TRBD1. Germline V lookup: CDR1 SGHNT, CDR2 YYREEE (reference sequence). The CDR3 totals 15 residues. V shed 1 base and J 5 bases; nucleotides not matched to a gene: 7. The CDR3 sequence: CASSLPTGEVETQYF. The CDR3 DNA reads TGTGCCAGCAGCTTGCCGACAGGGGAAGTGGAGACCCAGTACTTC.

The chain joins TRBV5-1 to TRBJ2-6, with D unclear. The CDR3 is 18 amino acids. V was shortened by 4 bases and J by 0 bases, with 17 bases between the two germline ends. Germline values: CDR1 SGHRS, CDR2 YFSETQ. CDR3 sequence (DNA): TGCGCCAGCAGCCTACAGACCGTTAAAAACTCTGGGGCCAACGTCCTGACTTTC. This encodes CASSLQTVKNSGANVLTF.

The rearrangement joins TRBV7-6 to TRBJ2-5, with 8 positions matching TRBD2. V shed 5 bases and J 9 bases; nucleotides not matched to a gene: 5. CDR1 and CDR2 from the germline V gene are SGHVS and FNYEAQ. This CDR3 has 12 residues. For the CDR3, the DNA is TGTGCCAGCAGCCCAGCGGGGGAGTCCCAGTACTTC. Its protein is CASSPAGESQYF.

The CDR3 sequence is CASSLLLTSGEYNEQFF. For the CDR3, the DNA is TGTGCCAGCAGCTTGCTCCTGACTAGCGGAGAGTACAATGAGCAGTTCTTC. The chain employs TRBV7-9 and TRBJ2-1; 9 nucleotides agree with TRBD2. The junction had 10 bases not matched to a gene; V was cut back by 3 bases and J by 4 bases. CDR1 SEHNR and CDR2 FQNEAQ come from the germline V gene (reference sequence). The CDR3 loop spans 17 amino acids.

The rearrangement uses TRBV6-1 and TRBJ1-1; D is possibly TRBD1 (6 bases). Trimming shortened V by 5 bases and J by 4 bases, and 11 bases separated the two germline ends. CDR1 MNHNS and CDR2 SASEGT come from the germline V gene. The CDR3 contains 13 residues. The CDR3 spells CASSTTGFTEAFF. CDR3 in DNA: TGTGCCAGCAGTACCACAGGGTTCACTGAAGCTTTCTTT.

There are a few counts of this clone. This chain joins TRBV5-1 and TRBJ2-1; weak D call: TRBD1 (5 bases). This CDR3 has 17 residues. Germline CDR1 is SGHRS and CDR2 is YFSETQ. The V and J ends lost 0 bases and 6 bases respectively, with 19 bases between them. Here the CDR3 DNA reads TGCGCCAGCAGCTTGGGGGGCGGAGCCAGGCGCTTCAATGAGCAGTTCTTC. Translated, it gives CASSLGGGARRFNEQFF.

The V and J genes are TRBV7-7 and TRBJ2-3, with TRBD2 matching 12 bases. CDR1 and CDR2 (germline): SSHAT, FNYEAQ (reference sequence). The CDR3 is made up of 16 amino acids. V gave up 5 bases and J gave up 2 bases; unmatched junction bases: 5. CDR3 residues: CASSALAGGHTDTQYF. The DNA of the CDR3 is TGTGCCAGCAGCGCACTAGCGGGAGGACACACAGATACGCAGTATTTT.

This chain uses TRBV27 with TRBJ2-2; TRBD1 is a possible D gene (5 bases). V shed 3 bases and J shed 7 bases, with 12 bases lying between them. Per the germline V gene, CDR1 is MNHEY and CDR2 is SMNVEV (reference sequence). The CDR3 is 14 amino acids. CDR3 sequence reads: CASSFDKDIGELFF. CDR3 DNA: TGTGCCAGCAGTTTCGATAAGGACATCGGGGAGCTGTTTTTT.

Only a few counts were recorded for this clone. This chain connects TRBV29-1 to TRBJ1-2; D is ambiguous. V shed 1 base and J shed 6 bases, with 9 bases lying between them. The CDR3 contains 12 residues. Germline assignment: CDR1 SQVTM and CDR2 ANQGSEA. The CDR3 DNA is TGCAGCGTTGAAGCGGCGGGGAATGGCTACACCTTC. This gives the protein CSVEAAGNGYTF.